This T cell receptor beta chain is from a study of T cell repertoires in cytomegalovirus infection. Study details: Through public TCR beta signatures, both CMV infection and matching HLA type were indicated.

TCRdb ran MiXCR on the reads and lists one entry per CDR3 protein. Of about 740,000 distinct CDR3 sequences listed, 35% are singletons. Overall study findings and caveats: Based on cumulative public TCR beta family frequency, carriers of CMV plus the relevant HLA were identified.

As to this clonotype: Its matching antigen is unknown.

V gave up 5 bases and J gave up 6 bases; unmatched junction bases: 8. The CDR3 runs to 16 residues. CDR1 and CDR2 from the germline V gene are SNHLY and FYNNEI. The TCR originated in a human donor in good health (CMV status not recorded). Some clones in this sample may be carry-over from other donors' samples. The chain combines TRBV2 with TRBJ2-1; the match to TRBD1 covers 12 bases. Sequenced sample: PBMCs. The CDR3 nucleotides are TGTGCCAGCAGTATTCCGGGACAGGGGGCGAGCAATGAGCAGTTCTTC. Translating it yields CASSIPGQGASNEQFF.